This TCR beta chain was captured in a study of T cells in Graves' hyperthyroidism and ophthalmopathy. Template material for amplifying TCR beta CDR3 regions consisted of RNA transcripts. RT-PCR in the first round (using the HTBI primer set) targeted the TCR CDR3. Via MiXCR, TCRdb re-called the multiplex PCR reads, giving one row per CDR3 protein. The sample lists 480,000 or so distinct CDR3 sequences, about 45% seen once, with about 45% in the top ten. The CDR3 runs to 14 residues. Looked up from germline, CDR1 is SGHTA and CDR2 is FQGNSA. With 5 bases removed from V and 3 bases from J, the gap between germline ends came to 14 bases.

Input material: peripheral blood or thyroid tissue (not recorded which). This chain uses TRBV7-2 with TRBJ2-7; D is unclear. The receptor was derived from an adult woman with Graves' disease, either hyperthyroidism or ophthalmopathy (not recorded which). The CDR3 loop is CASSHRVNNYEQYF. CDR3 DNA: TGTGCCAGCAGCCACCGGGTCAACAACTACGAGCAGTACTTC.